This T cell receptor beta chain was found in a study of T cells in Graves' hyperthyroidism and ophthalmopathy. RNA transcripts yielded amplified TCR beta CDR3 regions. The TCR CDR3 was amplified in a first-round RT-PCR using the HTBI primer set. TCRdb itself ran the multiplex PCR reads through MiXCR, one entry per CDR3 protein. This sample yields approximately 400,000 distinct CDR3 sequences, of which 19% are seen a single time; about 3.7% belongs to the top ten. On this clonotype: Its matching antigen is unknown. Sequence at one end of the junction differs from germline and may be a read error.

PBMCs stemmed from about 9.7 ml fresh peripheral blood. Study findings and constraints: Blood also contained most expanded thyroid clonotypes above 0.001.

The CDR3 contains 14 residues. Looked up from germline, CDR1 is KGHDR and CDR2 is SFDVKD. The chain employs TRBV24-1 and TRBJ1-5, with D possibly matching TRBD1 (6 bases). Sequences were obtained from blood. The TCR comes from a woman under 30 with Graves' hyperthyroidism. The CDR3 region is CATSDWRGNQPQRF. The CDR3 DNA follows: TGTGCCACCAGTGATTGGAGGGGGAATCAGCCCCAGCGTTTT.